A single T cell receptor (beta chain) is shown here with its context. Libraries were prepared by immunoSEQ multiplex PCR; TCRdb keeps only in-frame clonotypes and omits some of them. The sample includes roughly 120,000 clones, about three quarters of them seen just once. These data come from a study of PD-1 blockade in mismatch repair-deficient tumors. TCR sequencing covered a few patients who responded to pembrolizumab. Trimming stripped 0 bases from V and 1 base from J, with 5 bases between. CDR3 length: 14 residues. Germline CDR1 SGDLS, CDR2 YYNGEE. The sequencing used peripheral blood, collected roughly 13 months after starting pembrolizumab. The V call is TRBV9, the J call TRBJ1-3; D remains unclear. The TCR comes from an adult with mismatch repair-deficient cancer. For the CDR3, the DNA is TGTGCCAGCAGCGTAGTGGGTTCTGGAAACACCATATATTTT. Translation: CASSVVGSGNTIYF.